This T cell receptor beta chain appears in the sequencing data of a study of blood T cell repertoires in COVID-19. Some clones are missing from TCRdb's copy, which holds only in-frame ones; the method was immunoSEQ multiplex PCR. The profile shows about 110,000 clones, about 80% of them singletons. The CDR3 runs 13 residues. Trimming pared 5 bases from V and 3 bases from J, leaving 10 bases between. The sequence was obtained from an older man with acute or convalescent COVID-19. The V and J genes are TRBV12-3 or TRBV12-4 and TRBJ1-1, with D tentatively TRBD1 (6 bases). Sequenced material: peripheral blood. The DNA of the CDR3 is TGTGCCAGCAGTCGACAGGAATACACTGAAGCTTTCTTT. Translated: CASSRQEYTEAFF.